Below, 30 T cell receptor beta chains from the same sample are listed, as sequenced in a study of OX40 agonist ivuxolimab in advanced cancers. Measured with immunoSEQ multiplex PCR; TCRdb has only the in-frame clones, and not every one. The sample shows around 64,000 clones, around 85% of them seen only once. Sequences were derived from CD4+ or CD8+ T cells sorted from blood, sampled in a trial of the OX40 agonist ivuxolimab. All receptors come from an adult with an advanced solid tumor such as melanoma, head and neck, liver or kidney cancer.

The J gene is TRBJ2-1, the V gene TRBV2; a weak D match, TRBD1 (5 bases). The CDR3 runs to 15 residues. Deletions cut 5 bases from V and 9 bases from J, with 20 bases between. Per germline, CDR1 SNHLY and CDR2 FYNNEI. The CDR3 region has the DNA TGTGCCAGCAGTTCCGGTCCCTGGGGCCAATCTGAGCAGTTCTTC. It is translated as CASSSGPWGQSEQFF. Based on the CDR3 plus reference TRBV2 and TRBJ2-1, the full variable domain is EPEVTQTPSHQVTQMGQEVILRCVPISNHLYFYWYRQILGQKVEFLVSFYNNEISEKSEIFDDQFSVERPDGSNFTLKIRSTKLEDSAMYFCASSSGPWGQSEQFFGPGTRLTVL.

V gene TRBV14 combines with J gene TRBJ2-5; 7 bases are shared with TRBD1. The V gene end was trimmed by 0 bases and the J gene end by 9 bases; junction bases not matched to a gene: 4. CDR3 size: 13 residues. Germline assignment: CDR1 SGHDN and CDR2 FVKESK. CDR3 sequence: CASSQDHGQAQYF. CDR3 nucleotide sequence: TGTGCCAGCAGCCAAGATCACGGACAGGCCCAGTACTTC.

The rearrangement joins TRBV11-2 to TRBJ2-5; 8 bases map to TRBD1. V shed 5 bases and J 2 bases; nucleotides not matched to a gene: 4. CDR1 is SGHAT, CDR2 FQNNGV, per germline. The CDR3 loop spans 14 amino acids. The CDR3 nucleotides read TGTGCCAGCAGCAAACGACAGGGGCAAGAGACCCAGTACTTC. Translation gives CASSKRQGQETQYF.

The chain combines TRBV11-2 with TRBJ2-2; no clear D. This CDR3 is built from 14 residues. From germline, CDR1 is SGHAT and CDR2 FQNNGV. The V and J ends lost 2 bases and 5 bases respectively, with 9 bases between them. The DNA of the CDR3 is TGTGCCAGCAGCTTACTAGGTATTACCGGGGAGCTGTTTTTT. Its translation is CASSLLGITGELFF.

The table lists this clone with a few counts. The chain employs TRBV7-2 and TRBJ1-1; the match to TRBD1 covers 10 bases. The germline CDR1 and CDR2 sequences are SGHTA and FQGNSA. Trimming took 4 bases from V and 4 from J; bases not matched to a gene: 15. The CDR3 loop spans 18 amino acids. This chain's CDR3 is CASSSMVHDRGLLTEAFF. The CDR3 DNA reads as TGTGCCAGCAGCTCGATGGTCCACGACAGGGGGCTCCTCACTGAAGCTTTCTTT.

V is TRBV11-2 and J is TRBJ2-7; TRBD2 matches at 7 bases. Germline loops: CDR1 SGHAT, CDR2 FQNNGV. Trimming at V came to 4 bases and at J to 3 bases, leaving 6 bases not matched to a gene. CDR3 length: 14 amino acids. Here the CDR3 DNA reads TGTGCCAGCAGCTCCGCCGGGACTAACTACGAGCAGTACTTC. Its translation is CASSSAGTNYEQYF.

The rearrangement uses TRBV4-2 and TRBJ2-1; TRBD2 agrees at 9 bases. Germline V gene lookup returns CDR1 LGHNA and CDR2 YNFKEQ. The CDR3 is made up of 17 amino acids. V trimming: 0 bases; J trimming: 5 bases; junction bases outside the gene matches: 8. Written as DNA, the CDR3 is TGTGCCAGCAGCCAAGAGTTGGGCCTAGCGGGGCACAATGAGCAGTTCTTC. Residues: CASSQELGLAGHNEQFF.

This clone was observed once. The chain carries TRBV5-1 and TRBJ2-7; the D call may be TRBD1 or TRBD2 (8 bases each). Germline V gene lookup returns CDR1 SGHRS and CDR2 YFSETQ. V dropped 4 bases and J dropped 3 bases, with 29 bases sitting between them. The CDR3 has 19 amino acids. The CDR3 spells CASSPEPRGGQVVVYEQYF. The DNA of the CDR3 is TGCGCCAGCAGCCCGGAACCCCGGGGGGGACAGGTAGTGGTCTACGAGCAGTACTTC.

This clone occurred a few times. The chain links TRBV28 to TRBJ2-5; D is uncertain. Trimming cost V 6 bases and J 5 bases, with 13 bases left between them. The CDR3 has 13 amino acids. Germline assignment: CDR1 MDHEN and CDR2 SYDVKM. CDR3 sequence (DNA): TGTGCCAGCAGCCTCCCCGCCACGGAGACCCAGTACTTC. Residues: CASSLPATETQYF. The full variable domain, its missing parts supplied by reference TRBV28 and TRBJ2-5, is DVKVTQSSRYLVKRTGEKVFLECVQDMDHENMFWYRQDPGLGLRLIYFSYDVKMKEKGDIPEGYSVSREKKERFSLILESASTNQTSMYLCASSLPATETQYFGPGTRLLVL.

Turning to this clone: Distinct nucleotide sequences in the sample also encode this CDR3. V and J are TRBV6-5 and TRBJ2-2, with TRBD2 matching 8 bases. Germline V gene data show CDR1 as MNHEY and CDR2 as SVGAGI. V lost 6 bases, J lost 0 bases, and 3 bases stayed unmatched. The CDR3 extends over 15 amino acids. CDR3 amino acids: CASRVSGANTGELFF. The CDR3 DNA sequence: TGTGCCAGCAGGGTTAGCGGGGCGAACACCGGGGAGCTGTTTTTT.

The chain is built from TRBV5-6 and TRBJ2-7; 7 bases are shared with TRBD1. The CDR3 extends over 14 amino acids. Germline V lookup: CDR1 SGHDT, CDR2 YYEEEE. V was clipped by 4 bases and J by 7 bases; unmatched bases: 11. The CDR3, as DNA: TGTGCCAGCAGCCACCGACAGGGAACGGGGGAGCAGTACTTC. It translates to CASSHRQGTGEQYF.

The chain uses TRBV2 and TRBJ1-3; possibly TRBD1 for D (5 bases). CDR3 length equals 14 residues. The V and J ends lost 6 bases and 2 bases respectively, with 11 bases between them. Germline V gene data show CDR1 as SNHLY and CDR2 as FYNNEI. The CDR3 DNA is TGTGCCAGCAGAGAAACAGGAGCTGGAAACACCATATATTTT. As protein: CASRETGAGNTIYF.

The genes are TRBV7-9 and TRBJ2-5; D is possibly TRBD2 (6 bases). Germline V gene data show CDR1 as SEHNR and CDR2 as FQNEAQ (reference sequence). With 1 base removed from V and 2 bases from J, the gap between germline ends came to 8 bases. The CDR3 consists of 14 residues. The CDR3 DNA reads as TGTGCCAGCAGCTTAGGGCTAGCGCAAGAGACCCAGTACTTC. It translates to CASSLGLAQETQYF.

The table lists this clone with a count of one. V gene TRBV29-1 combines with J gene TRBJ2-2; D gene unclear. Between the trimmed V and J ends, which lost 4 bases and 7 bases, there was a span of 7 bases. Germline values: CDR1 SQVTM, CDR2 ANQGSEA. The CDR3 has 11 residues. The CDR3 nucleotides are TGCAGCGTTGGAAGAGGCGGGGAGCTGTTTTTT. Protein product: CSVGRGGELFF.

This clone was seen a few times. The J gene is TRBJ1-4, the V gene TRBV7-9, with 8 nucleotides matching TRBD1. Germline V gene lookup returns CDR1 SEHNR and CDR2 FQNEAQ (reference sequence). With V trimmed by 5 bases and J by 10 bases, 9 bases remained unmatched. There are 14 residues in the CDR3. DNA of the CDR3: TGTGCCAGCAGCCCTCGGACAGGGTTGAGAAAACTGTTTTTT. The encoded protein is CASSPRTGLRKLFF.

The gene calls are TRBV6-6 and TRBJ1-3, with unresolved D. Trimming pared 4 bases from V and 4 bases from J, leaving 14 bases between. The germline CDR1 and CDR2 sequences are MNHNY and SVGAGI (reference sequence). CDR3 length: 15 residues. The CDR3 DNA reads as TGTGCCAGCAGTTCGATGGTCTGGACCGGAAACACCATATATTTT. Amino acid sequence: CASSSMVWTGNTIYF.

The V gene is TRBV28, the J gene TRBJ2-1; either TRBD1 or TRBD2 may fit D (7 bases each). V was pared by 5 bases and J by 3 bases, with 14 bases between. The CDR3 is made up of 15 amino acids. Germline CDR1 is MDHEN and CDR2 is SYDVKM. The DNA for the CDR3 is TGTGCCAGCAGTCGACAGCGGGACAGCTACAATGAGCAGTTCTTC. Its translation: CASSRQRDSYNEQFF.

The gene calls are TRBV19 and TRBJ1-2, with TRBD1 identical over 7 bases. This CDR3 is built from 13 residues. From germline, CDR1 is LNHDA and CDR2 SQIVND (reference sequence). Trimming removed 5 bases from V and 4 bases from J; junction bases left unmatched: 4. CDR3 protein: CASSEGAAYGYTF. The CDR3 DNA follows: TGTGCCAGTAGTGAGGGGGCGGCCTATGGCTACACCTTC.

This chain's CDR3 is CASSFSGESTDTQYF. The CDR3 DNA reads TGCGCCAGCAGCTTCTCGGGGGAGAGCACAGATACGCAGTATTTT. The chain couples TRBV5-1 to TRBJ2-3; possible D gene TRBD2, 6 bases. Germline CDR1 is SGHRS and CDR2 is YFSETQ. This CDR3 spans 15 amino acids. Trimming took 2 bases from V and 0 from J, leaving 10 bases between them.

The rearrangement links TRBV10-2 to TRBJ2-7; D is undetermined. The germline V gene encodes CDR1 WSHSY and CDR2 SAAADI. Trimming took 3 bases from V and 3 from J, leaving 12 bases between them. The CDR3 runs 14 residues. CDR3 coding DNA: TGCGCCAGCAGTGATCAGGAACGGTTCTACGAGCAGTACTTC. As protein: CASSDQERFYEQYF.

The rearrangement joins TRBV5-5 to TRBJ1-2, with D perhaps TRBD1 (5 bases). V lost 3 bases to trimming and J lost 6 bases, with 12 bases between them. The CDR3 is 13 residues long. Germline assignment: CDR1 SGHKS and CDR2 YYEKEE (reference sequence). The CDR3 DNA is TGTGCCAGCAGCTCGGGGGAGGTCCATGGCTACACCTTC. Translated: CASSSGEVHGYTF.

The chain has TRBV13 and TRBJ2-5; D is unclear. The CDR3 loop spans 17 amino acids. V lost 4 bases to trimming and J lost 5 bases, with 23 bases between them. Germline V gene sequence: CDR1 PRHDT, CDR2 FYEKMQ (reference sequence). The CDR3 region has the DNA TGTGCCAGCAGCTCTTACCGCGTGACTCCCTCGAGGGAGACCCAGTACTTC. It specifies CASSSYRVTPSRETQYF.

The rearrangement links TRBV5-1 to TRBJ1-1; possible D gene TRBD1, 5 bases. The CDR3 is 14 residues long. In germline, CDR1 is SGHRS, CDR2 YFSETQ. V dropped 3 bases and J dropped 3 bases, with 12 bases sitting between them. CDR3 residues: CASSSTVLDTEAFF. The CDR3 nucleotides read TGCGCCAGCAGCTCGACAGTATTGGACACTGAAGCTTTCTTT.

The CDR3 here is CASSPGTSGTHEQFF. CDR3 nucleotide sequence: TGTGCCAGCAGCCCCGGGACTAGCGGGACCCATGAGCAGTTCTTC. The chain employs TRBV11-3 and TRBJ2-1, with 13 bases matching TRBD2. Germline lookup yields CDR1 SGHNT and CDR2 YENEEA. The trim removed 5 bases at V and 8 bases at J, leaving 6 bases unmatched. There are 15 residues in the CDR3.

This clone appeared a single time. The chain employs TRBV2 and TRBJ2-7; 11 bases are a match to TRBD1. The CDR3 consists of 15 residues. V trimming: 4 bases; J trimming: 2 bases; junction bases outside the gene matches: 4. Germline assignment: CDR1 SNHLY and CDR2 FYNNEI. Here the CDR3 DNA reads TGTGCCAGCAGTGCACCGGGACAGGGGGCCTACGAGCAGTACTTC. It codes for CASSAPGQGAYEQYF.

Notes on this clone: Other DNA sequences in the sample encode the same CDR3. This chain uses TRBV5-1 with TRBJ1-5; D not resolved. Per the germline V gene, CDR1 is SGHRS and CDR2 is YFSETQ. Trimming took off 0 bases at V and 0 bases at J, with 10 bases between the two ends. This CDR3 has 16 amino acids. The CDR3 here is CASSLGWGGSNQPQHF. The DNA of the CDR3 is TGCGCCAGCAGCTTGGGTTGGGGAGGTAGCAATCAGCCCCAGCATTTT.

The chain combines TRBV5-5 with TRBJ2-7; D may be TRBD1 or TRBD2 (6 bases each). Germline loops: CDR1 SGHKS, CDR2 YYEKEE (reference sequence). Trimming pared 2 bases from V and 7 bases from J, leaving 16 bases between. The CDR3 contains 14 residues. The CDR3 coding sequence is TGTGCCAGCAGCTTACAGGGCGGGAAGGTAGAGCAGTACTTC. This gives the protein CASSLQGGKVEQYF.

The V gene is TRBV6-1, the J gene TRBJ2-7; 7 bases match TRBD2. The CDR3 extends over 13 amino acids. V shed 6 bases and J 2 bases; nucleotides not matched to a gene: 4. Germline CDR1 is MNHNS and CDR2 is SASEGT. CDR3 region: CASRLASPYEQYF. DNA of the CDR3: TGTGCCAGCAGACTAGCGAGTCCCTACGAGCAGTACTTC.

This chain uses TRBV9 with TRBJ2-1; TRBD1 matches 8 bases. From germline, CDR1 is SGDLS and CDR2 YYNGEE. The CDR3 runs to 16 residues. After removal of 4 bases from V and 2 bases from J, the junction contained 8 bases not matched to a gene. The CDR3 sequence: CASSPTGGTAYNEQFF. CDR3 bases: TGTGCCAGCAGCCCTACAGGGGGGACAGCCTACAATGAGCAGTTCTTC.

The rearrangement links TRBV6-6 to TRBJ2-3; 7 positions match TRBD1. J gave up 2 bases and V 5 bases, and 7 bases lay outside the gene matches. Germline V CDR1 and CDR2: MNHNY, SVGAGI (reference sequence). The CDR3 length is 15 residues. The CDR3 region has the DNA TGTGCCAGCAGTAAAGGGGGCAGGATCACAGATACGCAGTATTTT. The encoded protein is CASSKGGRITDTQYF.